The source of this T cell receptor beta chain is a study of control samples from healthy donors and cancer patients. Germline CDR1 is SGHAT and CDR2 is FQNNGV. With 4 bases removed from V and 1 base from J, the gap between germline ends came to 8 bases. CDR3 length: 15 amino acids. Some clones are missing from TCRdb's copy, which holds only in-frame ones; the method was immunoSEQ multiplex PCR. The table includes some 78,000 clones, roughly 91% detected once. This clonotype was obtained from an older woman in good health. Material: blood. The chain employs TRBV11-2 and TRBJ2-6; no reliable D call. CDR3 residues: CASSSYFSGANVLTF. CDR3 DNA sequence: TGTGCCAGCAGCTCTTATTTTTCTGGGGCCAACGTCCTGACTTTC.